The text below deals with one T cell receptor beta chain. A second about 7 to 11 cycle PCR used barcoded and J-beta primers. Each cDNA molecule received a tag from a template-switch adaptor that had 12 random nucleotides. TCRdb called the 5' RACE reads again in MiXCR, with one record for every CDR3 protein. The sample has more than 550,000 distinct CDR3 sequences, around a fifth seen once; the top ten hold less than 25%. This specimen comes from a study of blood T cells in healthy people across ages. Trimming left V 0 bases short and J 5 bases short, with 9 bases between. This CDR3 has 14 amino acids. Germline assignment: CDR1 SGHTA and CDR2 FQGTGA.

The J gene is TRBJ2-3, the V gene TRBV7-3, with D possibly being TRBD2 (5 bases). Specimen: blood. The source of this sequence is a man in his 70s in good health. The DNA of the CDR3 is TGTGCCAGCAGCTTAACAGGACTGAGAGATACGCAGTATTTT. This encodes CASSLTGLRDTQYF.